This is a list of T cell receptor beta chains from one sample in a study of cytomegalovirus exposure and HLA in healthy donors. Assay: immunoSEQ multiplex PCR; the TCRdb copy retains only in-frame clones and omits some. The sample includes around 160,000 clones, approximately 80% of them seen just once. The sequenced material came from PBMCs. Receptor source: a man in his thirties or forties in good health and CMV-seropositive. Each CDR3 is given with its conserved first and last residue. D genes are given only for firm matches. Clone size, where shown, is once, few, many, or a class for clones that have expanded.

V,J,size,D,CDR3,DNA
TRBV7-2,TRBJ1-3,NA,NA,CASSPRRAREADGNTIYF,TGTGCCAGCAGCCCGCGGCGGGCCAGGGAGGCAGACGGAAACACCATATATTTT
TRBV7-9,TRBJ1-5,NA,NA,CASSLDTPGDQPQHF,TGTGCCAGCAGCTTAGATACCCCGGGGGATCAGCCCCAGCATTTT
TRBV6-5,TRBJ2-7,NA,TRBD1,CASSSGQGGYEQYF,TGTGCCAGCAGTTCTGGACAGGGGGGCTACGAGCAGTACTTC
TRBV6-6,TRBJ2-3,once,TRBD2,CASSSRPSGGADTQYF,TGTGCCAGCAGTTCCCGGCCCAGCGGGGGGGCAGATACGCAGTATTTT
TRBV7-2,TRBJ2-7,NA,NA,CASSLEGSTNRALEQYF,TGTGCCAGCAGCTTAGAAGGCTCGACTAACAGGGCCCTCGAGCAGTACTTC
TRBV11-1,TRBJ2-3,once,TRBD2,CASSHWGGRTDTQYF,TGTGCCAGCAGCCATTGGGGGGGACGCACAGATACGCAGTATTTT
TRBV7-2,TRBJ2-1,few,TRBD2,CASSFQRGASGQFF,TGTGCCAGCAGCTTCCAGCGGGGGGCCTCGGGGCAGTTCTTC
TRBV5-4,TRBJ1-6,NA,TRBD1,CASSLNRGDSPLHF,TGTGCCAGCAGCTTGAACAGGGGTGATTCACCCCTCCACTTT
TRBV4-1,TRBJ2-7,once,NA,CASSQEQGVHEQYF,TGCGCCAGCAGCCAAGAACAGGGTGTCCACGAGCAGTACTTC
TRBV10-3,TRBJ1-1,NA,NA,CGSGVGNMNTEAFF,TGTGGGAGCGGGGTGGGGAATATGAACACTGAAGCTTTCTTT
TRBV10-3,TRBJ2-1,NA,TRBD2,CAISEWKRGGHSYNEQFF,TGTGCCATCAGTGAGTGGAAACGGGGGGGCCACTCCTACAATGAGCAGTTCTTC
TRBV4-1,TRBJ2-4,NA,TRBD1,CASSPGQGTKNIQYF,TGCGCCAGCAGCCCAGGACAGGGAACCAAAAACATTCAGTACTTC
TRBV18,TRBJ2-7,NA,TRBD1,CASSRGQGDSYEQYF,TGTGCCAGCTCACGTGGACAGGGGGACTCCTACGAGCAGTACTTC
TRBV5-1,TRBJ1-5,NA,TRBD1,CASSWGQGEQPQHF,TGCGCCAGCAGCTGGGGACAGGGAGAACAGCCCCAGCATTTT
TRBV19,TRBJ2-2,NA,TRBD2,CASSINRARTSITGELFF,TGTGCCAGTAGTATAAACAGGGCCCGGACTAGCATCACCGGGGAGCTGTTTTTT
TRBV9,TRBJ2-1,NA,TRBD2,CASSNTGTSGGNEQFF,TGTGCCAGCAGCAATACCGGGACTAGCGGGGGTAATGAGCAGTTCTTC
TRBV7-9,TRBJ2-2,NA,TRBD2,CASSPRLAGTGELFF,TGTGCCAGCAGCCCCCGACTAGCGGGGACCGGGGAGCTGTTTTTT
TRBV14,TRBJ2-4,NA,TRBD1,CASSQRTGGEDKNIQYF,TGTGCCAGCAGCCAACGGACAGGGGGCGAAGACAAAAACATTCAGTACTTC
TRBV7-2,TRBJ2-2,NA,TRBD2,CASSHSGGAGELFF,TGTGCCAGCAGTCATAGCGGGGGGGCCGGGGAGCTGTTTTTT
TRBV7-7,TRBJ2-7,NA,TRBD1,CASSSGQGATYEQYF,TGTGCTAGCAGCTCGGGACAGGGGGCCACCTACGAGCAGTACTTC
TRBV6-4,TRBJ1-2,NA,NA,CASSEGVAGGYTF,TGTGCCAGCAGTGAGGGGGTGGCGGGAGGCTACACCTTC
TRBV5-8,TRBJ2-1,NA,TRBD1,CASSSDRMLDNEQFF,TGTGCCAGCAGCTCGGACAGGATGCTTGACAATGAGCAGTTCTTC
TRBV9,TRBJ2-3,NA,NA,CASGSRGTDTQYF,TGTGCCAGCGGAAGCAGGGGCACAGATACGCAGTATTTT
TRBV5-1,TRBJ2-5,NA,NA,CASTDPYGGGETQYF,TGCGCCAGCACTGATCCCTACGGGGGTGGCGAGACCCAGTACTTC
TRBV6-5,TRBJ2-1,NA,TRBD2,CASSSLRTSRFSEQFF,TGTGCCAGCAGTTCCCTTCGGACTAGCAGGTTTAGTGAGCAGTTCTTC
TRBV4-1,TRBJ1-5,NA,TRBD1,CASSQLQGLNQPQHF,TGCGCCAGCAGCCAGTTACAGGGGCTGAATCAGCCCCAGCATTTT
TRBV9,TRBJ2-3,NA,TRBD2,CASSVASRVAGGTDTQYF,TGTGCCAGCAGCGTAGCCTCTCGGGTAGCGGGGGGCACAGATACGCAGTATTTT
TRBV9,TRBJ2-5,NA,NA,CASSRRDPGETQYF,TGTGCCAGCAGCAGACGGGATCCGGGGGAGACCCAGTACTTC
TRBV7-9,TRBJ2-7,NA,TRBD1,CASSPQDRGREQYF,TGTGCCAGCAGCCCACAGGACAGGGGGAGGGAGCAGTACTTC
TRBV5-4,TRBJ1-2,NA,NA,CASSLIPGHRNYGYTF,TGTGCCAGCAGCTTAATACCGGGACACCGTAACTATGGCTACACCTTC
TRBV6-4,TRBJ2-3,NA,TRBD2,CASSDGAGGTDTQYF,TGTGCCAGCAGTGACGGGGCGGGGGGCACAGATACGCAGTATTTT
TRBV7-6,TRBJ2-7,NA,NA,CASSLGIADYEQYF,TGTGCCAGCAGCTTAGGGATAGCGGACTACGAGCAGTACTTC
TRBV6-5,TRBJ2-7,NA,NA,CASSAGGETYEQYF,TGTGCCAGCAGTGCCGGAGGGGAAACCTACGAGCAGTACTTC
TRBV28,TRBJ1-3,NA,NA,CASSSLVEHSGNTIYF,TGTGCCAGCAGTTCCCTCGTGGAGCACTCTGGAAACACCATATATTTT
TRBV28,TRBJ1-4,NA,NA,CASSLLGVEDEKLFF,TGTGCCAGCAGTTTGTTAGGGGTTGAGGATGAAAAACTGTTTTTT
TRBV11-2,TRBJ1-1,NA,NA,CASSRSRELEAFF,TGTGCCAGCAGTCGTTCTAGAGAATTGGAAGCTTTCTTT
TRBV7-6,TRBJ1-5,few,NA,CASSPFGQSNQPQHF,TGTGCCAGCAGCCCCTTTGGACAGAGCAATCAGCCCCAGCATTTT
TRBV4-1,TRBJ1-4,NA,TRBD1,CASSPPGQENEKLFF,TGCGCCAGCAGCCCACCGGGACAGGAGAATGAAAAACTGTTTTTT
TRBV10-3,TRBJ2-1,NA,NA,CAISPRDNEQFF,TGTGCCATCAGCCCGAGGGACAATGAGCAGTTCTTC
TRBV7-2,TRBJ1-3,NA,NA,CASSQGLGNTIYF,TGTGCCAGCAGTCAGGGGCTTGGAAACACCATATATTTT
TRBV27,TRBJ1-5,NA,TRBD1,CASSYGTASGPQHF,TGTGCCAGCAGCTACGGGACAGCCTCTGGGCCCCAGCATTTT
TRBV5-1,TRBJ2-7,NA,NA,CASTYGVGGSSYEQYF,TGCGCCAGCACCTATGGCGTGGGGGGAAGCTCCTACGAGCAGTACTTC
TRBV19,TRBJ1-1,NA,NA,CASSIVGGLGTEAFF,TGTGCCAGTAGTATAGTCGGGGGGCTGGGAACTGAAGCTTTCTTT
TRBV18,TRBJ2-5,few,TRBD1,CASSPGQGREETQYF,TGTGCCAGCTCTCCCGGACAGGGAAGAGAAGAGACCCAGTACTTC
TRBV6-5,TRBJ2-7,NA,TRBD2,CASSLGLAAYEQYF,TGTGCCAGCAGCCTAGGACTAGCGGCGTACGAGCAGTACTTC
TRBV19,TRBJ1-1,NA,NA,CATIKDRLNTEAFF,TGTGCCACCATTAAAGACAGGCTGAACACTGAAGCTTTCTTT
TRBV6-4,TRBJ1-5,NA,NA,CASRKRQFNQPQHF,TGTGCCAGCAGAAAACGACAGTTCAATCAGCCCCAGCATTTT
TRBV7-2,TRBJ2-5,NA,NA,CASSLDALATQYF,TGTGCCAGCAGCTTAGATGCCCTAGCGACCCAGTACTTC
TRBV7-2,TRBJ2-1,NA,TRBD2,CASSFWASGNEQFF,TGTGCCAGCAGCTTTTGGGCTAGCGGCAATGAGCAGTTCTTC
TRBV7-9,TRBJ2-5,once,NA,CASSPFGGLLEETQYF,TGTGCCAGCAGCCCCTTCGGGGGACTCTTAGAAGAGACCCAGTACTTC
TRBV6-5,TRBJ1-5,NA,TRBD1,CASSLTGFNQPQHF,TGTGCCAGCAGCCTGACAGGGTTTAATCAGCCCCAGCATTTT
TRBV2,TRBJ2-3,NA,TRBD2,CASSGWGSGGAGDTQYF,TGTGCCAGCAGTGGCTGGGGCAGCGGGGGGGCCGGAGATACGCAGTATTTT
TRBV7-6,TRBJ1-1,NA,TRBD1,CASSPGQGLNTEAFF,TGTGCCAGCAGCCCCGGACAGGGTTTGAACACTGAAGCTTTCTTT